This T cell receptor beta chain was recovered during a study of cytomegalovirus exposure and HLA in healthy donors. Study-level background: There were around 100 million unique TCR beta sequences, drawn from about 180 million T cells, in an earlier analysis.

Study results and caveats: TCR beta sequences reportedly predicted most subjects' HLA-A and HLA-B alleles accurately.

Healthy donors of bone marrow made up the group. Vbeta (60) and Jbeta (13) primers were used in the PCR. Only in-frame clones appear in the TCRdb table, and some are missing; sequencing was by immunoSEQ multiplex PCR. The data show 150,000 to 200,000 clones, roughly 13% seen once. Concerning this clone itself: Antigen: not known. The CDR3 ends on some other residue instead of the conserved phenylalanine or tryptophan, so this is likely a read error.

The source material was PBMCs. The sequence was collected from a man aged 50-60 years in good health and CMV-seropositive.

CDR3 loop: CASSGRDRANTEAFL. CDR3 nucleotide sequence: TGCGCCAGCAGCGGCAGGGACAGGGCTAACACTGAAGCTTTCCTT. The chain employs TRBV5-1 and TRBJ1-1, with TRBD1 matching 9 bases. V was pared by 4 bases and J by 2 bases, with 6 bases of the junction left unmatched. This CDR3 contains 15 residues. CDR1 SGHRS and CDR2 YFSETQ come from the germline V gene.